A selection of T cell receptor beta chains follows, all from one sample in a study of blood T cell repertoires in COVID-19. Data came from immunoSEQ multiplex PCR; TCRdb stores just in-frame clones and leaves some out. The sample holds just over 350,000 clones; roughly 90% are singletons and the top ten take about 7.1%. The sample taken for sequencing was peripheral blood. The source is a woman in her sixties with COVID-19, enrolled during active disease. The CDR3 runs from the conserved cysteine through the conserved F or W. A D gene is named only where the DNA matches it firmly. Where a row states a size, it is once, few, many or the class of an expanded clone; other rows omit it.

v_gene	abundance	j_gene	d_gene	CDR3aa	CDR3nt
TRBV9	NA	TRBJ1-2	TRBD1	CASSVGGTGARGYTF	TGTGCCAGCAGCGTAGGAGGGACAGGGGCAAGAGGCTACACCTTC
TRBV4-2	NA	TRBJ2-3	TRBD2	CASSPSGTGGSTDTQYF	TGTGCCAGCAGCCCATCGGGGACGGGGGGGTCCACAGATACGCAGTATTTT
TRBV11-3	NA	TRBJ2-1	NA	CASSSAGSSYNEQFF	TGTGCCAGCAGCTCGGCGGGAAGCTCCTACAATGAGCAGTTCTTC
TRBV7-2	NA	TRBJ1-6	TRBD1	CASSRTTGTGVPLHF	TGTGCCAGCAGCCGTACGACCGGGACAGGGGTCCCCCTCCACTTT
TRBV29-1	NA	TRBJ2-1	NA	CSALFTRNEQFF	TGCAGCGCCCTATTCACTCGCAATGAGCAGTTCTTC
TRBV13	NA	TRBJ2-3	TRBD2	CASSSHGLAGGSSSSTDTQYF	TGTGCCAGCAGCTCACATGGACTAGCGGGGGGCTCTTCATCTAGCACAGATACGCAGTATTTT
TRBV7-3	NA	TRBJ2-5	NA	CASSLGGNQETQYF	TGTGCCAGCAGCTTGGGGGGAAACCAAGAGACCCAGTACTTC
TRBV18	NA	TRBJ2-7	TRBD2	CASSPVGGLADTYEQYF	TGTGCCAGCTCACCAGTAGGAGGACTAGCGGACACCTACGAGCAGTACTTC
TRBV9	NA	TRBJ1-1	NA	CASSRSENTEAFF	TGTGCCAGCAGTCGTAGCGAGAACACTGAAGCTTTCTTT
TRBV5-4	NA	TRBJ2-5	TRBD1	CASSLAGRGQETQYF	TGTGCCAGCAGCTTGGCCGGCAGGGGGCAAGAGACCCAGTACTTC
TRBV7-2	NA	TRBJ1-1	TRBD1	CASSSRDRQERMNTEAFF	TGTGCCAGCAGCTCCCGGGACAGGCAGGAAAGAATGAACACTGAAGCTTTCTTT
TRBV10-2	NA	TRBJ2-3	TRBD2	CASGRGLVPDTQYF	TGCGCCAGCGGCCGCGGACTAGTGCCAGATACGCAGTATTTT
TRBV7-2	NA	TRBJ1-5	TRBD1	CASSLVTGDNQPQHF	TGTGCCAGCAGCTTAGTTACAGGGGACAATCAGCCCCAGCATTTT
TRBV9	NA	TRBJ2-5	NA	CASIGERGCIETQYF	TGTGCCAGCATCGGGGAGAGGGGGTGTATTGAGACCCAGTACTTC
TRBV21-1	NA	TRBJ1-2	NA	CASSKAPGQGRYGYTF	TGTGCCAGCAGCAAAGCGCCTGGACAGGGGAGGTATGGCTACACCTTC
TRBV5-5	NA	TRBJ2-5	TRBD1	CASSLEQGARETQYF	TGTGCCAGCAGCTTGGAACAGGGGGCGCGGGAGACCCAGTACTTC
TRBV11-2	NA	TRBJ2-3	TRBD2	CASSIRGDFTDTQYF	TGTGCCAGCAGCATCCGGGGGGACTTCACAGATACGCAGTATTTT
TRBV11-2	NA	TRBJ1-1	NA	CASSLGRNPGRDTEAFF	TGTGCCAGCAGCTTAGGGCGTAATCCGGGAAGGGACACTGAAGCTTTCTTT
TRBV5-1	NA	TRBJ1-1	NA	CASSSLRTTIDTEAFF	TGCGCCAGCAGCTCCCTCCGGACAACGATAGACACTGAAGCTTTCTTT
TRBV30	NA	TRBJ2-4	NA	CAWSVGPKNIQYF	TGTGCCTGGAGTGTTGGGCCCAAAAACATTCAGTACTTC
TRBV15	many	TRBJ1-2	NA	CATTRSRGHYGYTF	TGTGCCACCACGAGATCCAGGGGTCACTATGGCTACACCTTC
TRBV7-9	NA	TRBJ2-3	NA	CASSLVGDAGPDTQYF	TGTGCCAGCAGCTTAGTAGGGGATGCAGGGCCAGATACGCAGTATTTT
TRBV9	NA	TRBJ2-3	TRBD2	CASSLLGGRGSPDTQYF	TGTGCCAGCAGCCTTCTCGGAGGGCGGGGGAGCCCAGATACGCAGTATTTT
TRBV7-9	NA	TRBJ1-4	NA	CASSPNEKLFF	TGTGCCAGCAGCCCAAATGAAAAACTGTTTTTT
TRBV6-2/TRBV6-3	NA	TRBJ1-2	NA	CASSYPEEEGNYGYTF	TGTGCCAGCAGTTACCCAGAGGAGGAGGGAAACTATGGCTACACCTTC
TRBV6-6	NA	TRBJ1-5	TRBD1	CASSPGQGGSNQPQHF	TGTGCCAGCAGCCCTGGACAGGGAGGGAGCAATCAGCCCCAGCATTTT
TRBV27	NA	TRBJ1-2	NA	CASSFWGVDGYTF	TGTGCCAGCAGTTTTTGGGGAGTTGATGGCTACACCTTC
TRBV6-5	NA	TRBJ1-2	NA	CASTPHGEYGYTF	TGTGCCAGCACCCCCCACGGGGAATATGGCTACACCTTC
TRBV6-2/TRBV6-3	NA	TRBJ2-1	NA	CASSPATKQFF	TGTGCCAGCAGCCCGGCAACGAAGCAGTTCTTC
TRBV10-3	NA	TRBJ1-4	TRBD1	CAIRSQATGPNEKLFF	TGTGCCATCAGGTCCCAGGCGACAGGGCCTAATGAAAAACTGTTTTTT
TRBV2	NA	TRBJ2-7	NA	CASVPRAGVSSYEQYF	TGTGCCAGCGTGCCTCGGGCGGGTGTTTCCTCCTACGAGCAGTACTTC
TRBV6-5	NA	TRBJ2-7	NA	CASSPRIGQGYEQYF	TGTGCCAGCAGCCCCCGGATCGGGCAGGGGTACGAGCAGTACTTC
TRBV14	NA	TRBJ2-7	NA	CASSQDNRVYEQYF	TGTGCCAGCAGCCAAGATAACAGAGTCTACGAGCAGTACTTC
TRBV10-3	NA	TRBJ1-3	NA	CAISETGTRLDTIYF	TGTGCCATCAGTGAAACCGGGACAAGACTTGACACCATATATTTT
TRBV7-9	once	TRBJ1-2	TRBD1	CASGTDRGGRNGYTF	TGTGCCAGCGGGACGGACAGGGGAGGTCGGAATGGCTACACCTTC
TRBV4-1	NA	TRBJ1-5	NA	CASSQESGLGVPQHF	TGCGCCAGCAGCCAAGAATCGGGTCTAGGTGTGCCCCAGCATTTT
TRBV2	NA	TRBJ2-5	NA	CASPETASYQETQYF	TGTGCCAGCCCAGAGACAGCCTCGTACCAAGAGACCCAGTACTTC
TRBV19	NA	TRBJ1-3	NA	CASSRRREPGNTIYF	TGTGCCAGTAGTCGGAGGAGGGAGCCTGGAAACACCATATATTTT
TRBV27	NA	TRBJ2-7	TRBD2	CASSKRGTSGSYEQYF	TGTGCCAGCAGTAAAAGAGGGACTAGCGGGTCCTACGAGCAGTACTTC
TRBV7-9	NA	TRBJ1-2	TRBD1	CASSSQGQGCTF	TGTGCCAGCAGCTCGCAAGGACAGGGGTGCACCTTC
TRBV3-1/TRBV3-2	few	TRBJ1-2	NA	CASSQGQGQGYTF	TGTGCCAGCAGCCAAGGGCAGGGTCAGGGCTACACCTTC
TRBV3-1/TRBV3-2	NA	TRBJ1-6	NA	CASSQLRPGDNSPLHF	TGTGCCAGCAGCCAACTCCGGCCAGGGGATAATTCACCCCTCCACTTT
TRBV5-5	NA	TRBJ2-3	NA	CATSWRGGPDTQYF	TGTGCCACCTCCTGGAGGGGGGGCCCAGATACGCAGTATTTT
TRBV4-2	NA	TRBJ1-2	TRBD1	CASSRLGQGRNWMGRYGYTF	TGTGCCAGCAGCCGTTTGGGACAGGGGAGAAACTGGATGGGGCGGTATGGCTACACCTTC
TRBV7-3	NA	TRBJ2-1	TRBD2	CASSLGGGTYNEQFF	TGTGCCAGCAGCTTGGGCGGGGGTACCTACAATGAGCAGTTCTTC
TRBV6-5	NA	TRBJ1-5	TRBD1	CASSRTGSSQPQHF	TGTGCCAGCAGTAGGACAGGGAGTAGTCAGCCCCAGCATTTT
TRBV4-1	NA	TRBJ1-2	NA	CASSQDPTGVFYGYTF	TGCGCCAGCAGCCAAGATCCGACAGGAGTTTTCTATGGCTACACCTTC
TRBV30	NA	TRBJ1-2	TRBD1	CAWSPGTGDGYTF	TGTGCCTGGAGTCCAGGGACAGGGGATGGCTACACCTTC
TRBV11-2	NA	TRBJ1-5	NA	CASSLAVSYSNQPQHF	TGTGCCAGCAGCTTAGCTGTATCCTATAGCAATCAGCCCCAGCATTTT
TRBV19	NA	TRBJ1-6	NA	CASSASTQAPLHF	TGTGCCAGTAGTGCTTCCACACAGGCACCCCTCCACTTT
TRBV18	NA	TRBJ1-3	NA	CASSPGQYSGNTIYF	TGTGCCAGCTCACCAGGACAATACTCTGGAAACACCATATATTTT
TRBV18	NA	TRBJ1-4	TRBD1	CASSRQGVEEKLFF	TGTGCCAGCTCGCGACAGGGAGTAGAAGAAAAACTGTTTTTT
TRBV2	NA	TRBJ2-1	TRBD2	CASSDGSGGANEQFF	TGTGCCAGCAGTGACGGTAGCGGGGGGGCCAATGAGCAGTTCTTC
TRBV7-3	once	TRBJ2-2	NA	CASSPIGARRNTGELFF	TGTGCCAGCAGCCCCATCGGCGCCAGGCGGAACACCGGGGAGCTGTTTTTT
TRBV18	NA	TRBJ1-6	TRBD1	CASSLTGGADSPLHF	TGTGCCAGCTCCCTTACAGGGGGCGCGGACTCACCCCTCCACTTT